The 22 T cell receptor beta chains below were found in one sample sequenced in a study of brain T cells in children with intractable seizures. Measured with immunoSEQ multiplex PCR; TCRdb has only the in-frame clones, and not every one. Of approximately 41,000 clones listed, 90% are singletons. Here the sequenced sample was peripheral blood, taken at surgery. The receptors were sampled from a girl aged 2-10 years with tuberous sclerosis and intractable seizures.

This clone has a single count. The CDR3 DNA follows: TGTGCCGCGGGGGACAGCAACACCGGGGAGCTGTTTTTT. As protein: CAAGDSNTGELFF. This sequence joins TRBV6-5 and TRBJ2-2; D possibly uses TRBD1 or TRBD2 (7 bases each). The V end lost 11 bases, the J end lost 2 bases, and 12 bases lay between the germline ends. Germline V gene lookup returns CDR1 MNHEY and CDR2 SVGAGI. CDR3 length equals 13 residues.

The J gene is TRBJ2-2, the V gene TRBV19, with D tentatively TRBD1 (7 bases). V lost 5 bases and J lost 1, with 14 bases in between. Looked up from germline, CDR1 is LNHDA and CDR2 is SQIVND (reference sequence). The CDR3 is 16 residues long. This CDR3 reads CASSPQGGVNTGELFF. The CDR3 DNA follows: TGTGCCAGTAGTCCCCAGGGGGGAGTGAACACCGGGGAGCTGTTTTTT.

Relative to its sample, this clone is large. The V and J genes are TRBV15 and TRBJ1-4; D is ambiguous. This CDR3 has 13 residues. The V end lost 8 bases, the J end lost 2 bases, and 9 bases lay between the germline ends. CDR1 is LNHNV and CDR2 is YYDKDF in the germline V gene (reference sequence). CDR3 sequence: CATGGFTNEKLFF. The CDR3 nucleotides read TGTGCCACCGGCGGCTTTACTAATGAAAAACTGTTTTTT.

CDR3 bases: TGTGCCAGCAGTTTACTCCCATCTGTGGGTGAAGCTTTCTTT. Amino acid sequence: CASSLLPSVGEAFF. J is TRBJ1-1 and V is TRBV27; D gene unclear. The CDR3 is made up of 14 amino acids. V gave up 2 bases and J gave up 7 bases, with 14 bases separating them. Germline loops: CDR1 MNHEY, CDR2 SMNVEV (reference sequence).

This clone has a handful of counts. The V gene is TRBV5-5, the J gene TRBJ1-6; D is unclear. V shed 3 bases and J shed 9 bases, with 13 bases lying between them. Germline values: CDR1 SGHKS, CDR2 YYEKEE (reference sequence). This CDR3 comprises 14 residues. The DNA of the CDR3 is TGTGCCAGCAGCTCGCCGGCGGGCTCTTCACCCCTCCACTTT. Translated: CASSSPAGSSPLHF.

This chain uses TRBV25-1 with TRBJ1-2; D is ambiguous. CDR1 and CDR2 (germline): MGHDK, SYGVNS. V was cut by 10 bases and J by 8 bases, with 14 bases left in between. This CDR3 is built from 11 residues. The CDR3 protein is CATSSSGGYTF. DNA for the CDR3: TGTGCCACCTCATCGTCGGGGGGCTACACCTTC.

The V call is TRBV18, the J call TRBJ1-3; 8 bases match TRBD1. The V and J ends lost 3 bases and 4 bases, in that order; junction bases with no gene match: 8. This CDR3 region has 16 residues. Germline assignment: CDR1 KGHSH and CDR2 LQKENI. DNA for the CDR3: TGTGCCAGCTCACCTGGACAGGGATCGAGGGGAAACACCATATATTTT. Its translation is CASSPGQGSRGNTIYF.

The rearrangement uses TRBV28 and TRBJ1-5; D possibly corresponds to TRBD1 (6 bases). V dropped 5 bases and J dropped 6 bases, with 14 bases sitting between them. Germline CDR1 MDHEN, CDR2 SYDVKM. The CDR3 consists of 14 residues. The CDR3 loop is CASSPGEGGQPQHF. As DNA, the CDR3 is TGTGCCAGCAGTCCAGGGGAGGGGGGTCAGCCCCAGCATTTT.

The chain links TRBV4-1 to TRBJ1-2; D possibly corresponds to TRBD1 (6 bases). The V end lost 3 bases, the J end lost 5 bases, and 22 bases lay between the germline ends. CDR1 and CDR2 from the germline V gene are MGHRA and YSYEKL. The CDR3 length is 17 residues. CDR3 coding DNA: TGCGCCAGCAGCCAGGAGGGGGGGCCGGGGGCGCGGTATGGCTACACCTTC. Residues: CASSQEGGPGARYGYTF.

The J gene is TRBJ1-5, the V gene TRBV5-1; D is ambiguous. The V gene lost 0 bases and the J gene lost 7 bases, with 11 bases spanning the gap. This CDR3 has 14 residues. CDR1 and CDR2 (germline): SGHRS, YFSETQ. The CDR3 sequence is CASSLDDTGQPQHF. The CDR3, as DNA: TGCGCCAGCAGCTTGGACGACACTGGGCAGCCCCAGCATTTT.

This clone was picked up one time. The chain joins TRBV2 to TRBJ1-6, with a possible D match to TRBD1 (5 bases). Trimming pared 6 bases from V and 0 bases from J, leaving 9 bases between. Germline lookup yields CDR1 SNHLY and CDR2 FYNNEI. The CDR3 is 15 residues long. The DNA of the CDR3 is TGTGCCAGCAGCGGGGGGAACTCCTATAATTCACCCCTCCACTTT. Its translation is CASSGGNSYNSPLHF.

The chain uses TRBV29-1 and TRBJ2-7; no clear D gene. The CDR3 loop spans 12 amino acids. Germline lookup yields CDR1 SQVTM and CDR2 ANQGSEA. Trimming took off 4 bases at V and 0 bases at J, with 7 bases between the two ends. The CDR3 loop is CSVVGTSYEQYF. The CDR3 coding sequence is TGCAGCGTTGTGGGCACCTCCTACGAGCAGTACTTC.

The rearrangement links TRBV14 to TRBJ2-2, with unresolved D. CDR1 is SGHDN and CDR2 is FVKESK in the germline V gene. CDR3 length equals 12 residues. Trimming removed 2 bases from V and 6 bases from J, with 4 bases in between. The CDR3 reads CASSQLSGELFF. CDR3 in DNA: TGTGCCAGCAGCCAACTTTCCGGGGAGCTGTTTTTT.

The chain employs TRBV2 and TRBJ2-2, with D unclear. V dropped 4 bases and J dropped 6 bases, with 3 bases sitting between them. The CDR3 covers 11 residues. Germline lookup yields CDR1 SNHLY and CDR2 FYNNEI. This CDR3 reads CASSGAGELFF. In DNA form, the CDR3 reads TGTGCCAGCAGTGGGGCCGGGGAGCTGTTTTTT.

This clone is a singleton in its sample. V is TRBV5-6 and J is TRBJ2-3; TRBD2 matches 8 bases. Germline CDR1 is SGHDT and CDR2 is YYEEEE. There are 15 residues in the CDR3. V was clipped by 4 bases and J by 4 bases; unmatched bases: 8. Here the CDR3 reads CASSGGTRAADTQYF. The CDR3 nucleotides are TGTGCCAGCAGCGGTGGGACTAGGGCGGCAGATACGCAGTATTTT.

The chain employs TRBV5-4 and TRBJ1-2, with TRBD1 identical over 8 bases. CDR1 is SGHNT, CDR2 YYREEE, per germline (reference sequence). The length of the CDR3 is 14 residues. V gave up 3 bases and J gave up 8 bases; unmatched junction bases: 9. Here the CDR3 reads CASSYGQGQQGYTF. Here the CDR3 DNA reads TGTGCCAGCAGCTATGGACAGGGACAACAGGGCTACACCTTC.

This chain joins TRBV3-1 (or the pseudogene TRBV3-2) and TRBJ2-2; 8 bases map to TRBD1. The CDR3 runs to 18 residues. Germline V CDR1 and CDR2: LGHDT, YNNKEL (reference sequence). The J segment lost 5 bases and the V segment lost 2 bases, leaving 13 bases of the junction unmatched. The CDR3 region is CASSQNLRTGIRTGELFF. The CDR3 DNA reads as TGTGCCAGCAGCCAAAACCTCCGGACAGGGATAAGGACCGGGGAGCTGTTTTTT.

This clone occurred once. The chain recombines TRBV5-1 with TRBJ2-3, with D possibly matching TRBD1 (6 bases). Germline V lookup: CDR1 SGHRS, CDR2 YFSETQ. The CDR3 is 12 residues long. V lost 7 bases to trimming and J lost 5 bases, with 11 bases between them. CDR3 loop: CASGQGKDTQYF. The CDR3 DNA sequence: TGCGCCAGCGGTCAGGGGAAAGATACGCAGTATTTT.

The chain is built from TRBV5-1 and TRBJ1-5; 9 bases map to TRBD1. The CDR3 extends over 17 amino acids. Trimming at V came to 3 bases and at J to 7 bases, leaving 14 bases not matched to a gene. The germline V gene encodes CDR1 SGHRS and CDR2 YFSETQ. The CDR3 loop is CASSYGPTGGAGQPQHF. CDR3 bases: TGCGCCAGCAGCTACGGCCCTACAGGGGGCGCGGGGCAGCCCCAGCATTTT.

This clone was seen a single time. The chain couples TRBV2 to TRBJ1-3; D unresolved. This CDR3 region has 14 residues. V lost 6 bases, J lost 0 bases, and 9 bases lay in between. Germline V gene lookup returns CDR1 SNHLY and CDR2 FYNNEI. The CDR3 loop is CASSDIASGNTIYF. CDR3 coding DNA: TGTGCCAGCAGCGACATCGCCTCTGGAAACACCATATATTTT.

The chain couples TRBV19 to TRBJ2-2, with 9 bases matching TRBD1. The junction had 8 bases not matched to a gene; V was cut back by 4 bases and J by 2 bases. CDR3 length: 17 amino acids. Germline assignment: CDR1 LNHDA and CDR2 SQIVND (reference sequence). Here the CDR3 DNA reads TGTGCCAGTAGTACACGAAGACAGGGGGGAAACACCGGGGAGCTGTTTTTT. Translation gives CASSTRRQGGNTGELFF.

The chain combines TRBV19 with TRBJ1-6; 11 bases are a match to TRBD1. V gave up 5 bases and J gave up 8 bases; unmatched junction bases: 8. In germline, CDR1 is LNHDA, CDR2 SQIVND (reference sequence). CDR3 length equals 16 residues. The CDR3 DNA sequence: TGTGCCAGTAGTTTCCGGACAGGGGGCCAGGATTCACCCCTCCACTTT. Amino acids: CASSFRTGGQDSPLHF.